This TCR beta chain was retrieved from a study of blood T cells in healthy people across ages. On the study more broadly: Through template switching, about one barcoded beta molecule was captured per two T cells, as measured in model experiments.

Notes on this clonotype: Its antigen is as yet unknown.

Germline CDR1 and CDR2: LGHNA and YSLEER. Deletions cut 0 bases from V and 7 bases from J, with 10 bases between. There are 13 residues in the CDR3. The study's findings and limits: Age advanced and TCR beta diversity per million T cells fell, roughly linearly. Fewer expanded clones and more diversity marked long-lived versus aged donors.

A second PCR of 7 to 11 cycles used a sample-barcoded 5' primer and a J-beta primer mix. One entry per CDR3 protein, called by TCRdb with MiXCR from the 5' RACE reads. Of around 710,000 distinct CDR3 sequences in the sample, about 42% were seen once. Russia was home to the donors, healthy Caucasian individuals aged about 6 to 90. The source is an older woman in good health. Sequenced: blood. This chain uses TRBV4-3 with TRBJ2-7; D not certain. The CDR3 here is CASSQEILLEQYF. The CDR3 DNA sequence: TGCGCCAGCAGCCAAGAGATCCTATTGGAGCAGTACTTC.